Sequencing of this TCR beta chain was carried out in a study of shared clonotypes between healthy human individuals. Comment on this clone: Its matching antigen is unknown.

General study results and limits: Richness estimates generally favored naive over memory subsets.

For each subset, genomic DNA was distributed in equal portions over several immunoSEQ plates. Measured with immunoSEQ multiplex PCR; TCRdb has only the in-frame clones, and not every one. The data show under 850,000 clones, 55% to 75% seen once. Sequenced: memory CD4+ T cells sorted from blood. Subset defined: CD45RA-negative fraction. The clonotype was recovered from a woman in her twenties or thirties in good health.

This CDR3 is CASSVGNAIGDGEQYF. The CDR3 DNA is TGTGCCAGCAGCGTAGGTAACGCGATTGGGGACGGCGAGCAGTACTTC. This sequence joins TRBV9 and TRBJ2-7; either TRBD1 or TRBD2 may supply D (5 bases each). Germline V gives CDR1 SGDLS, CDR2 YYNGEE. Trimming left V 0 bases short and J 6 bases short, with 19 bases between. The CDR3 extends over 16 amino acids.